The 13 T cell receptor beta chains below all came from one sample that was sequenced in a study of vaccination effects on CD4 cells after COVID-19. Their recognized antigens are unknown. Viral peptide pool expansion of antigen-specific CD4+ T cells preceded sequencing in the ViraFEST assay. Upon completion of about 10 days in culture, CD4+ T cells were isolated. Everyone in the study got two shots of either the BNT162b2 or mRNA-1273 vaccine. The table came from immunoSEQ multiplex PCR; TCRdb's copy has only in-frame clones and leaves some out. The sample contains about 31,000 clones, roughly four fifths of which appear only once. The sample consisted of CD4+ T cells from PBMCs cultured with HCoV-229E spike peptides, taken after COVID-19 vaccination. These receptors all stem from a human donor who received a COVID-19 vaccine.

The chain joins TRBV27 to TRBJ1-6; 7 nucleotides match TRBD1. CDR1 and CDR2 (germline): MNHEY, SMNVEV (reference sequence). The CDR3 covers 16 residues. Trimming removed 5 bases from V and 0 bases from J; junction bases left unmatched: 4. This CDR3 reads CASSLGQASYNSPLHF. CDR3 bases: TGTGCCAGCAGTCTAGGACAGGCCTCCTATAATTCACCCCTCCACTTT.

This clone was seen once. The CDR3 sequence: CAWSGTGAFNYGYTF. The CDR3 coding sequence is TGTGCCTGGAGTGGGACAGGGGCGTTTAACTATGGCTACACCTTC. The chain couples TRBV30 to TRBJ1-2; TRBD1 agrees at 9 bases. J was trimmed by 1 base and V by 1 base; bases with no gene match: 4. Germline-derived CDR1 and CDR2 are GTSNPN and SVGIG (reference sequence). CDR3 size: 15 residues.

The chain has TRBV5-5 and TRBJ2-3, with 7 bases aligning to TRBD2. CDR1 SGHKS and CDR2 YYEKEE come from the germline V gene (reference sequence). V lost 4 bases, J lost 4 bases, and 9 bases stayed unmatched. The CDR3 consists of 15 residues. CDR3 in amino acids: CASSIPAGSSDTQYF. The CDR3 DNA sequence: TGTGCCAGCAGCATCCCAGCGGGAAGTTCAGATACGCAGTATTTT.

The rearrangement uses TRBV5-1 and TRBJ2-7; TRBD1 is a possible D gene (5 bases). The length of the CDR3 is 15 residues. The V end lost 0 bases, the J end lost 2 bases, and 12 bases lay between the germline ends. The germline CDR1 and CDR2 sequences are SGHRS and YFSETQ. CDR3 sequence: CASSLEGQLTYEQYF. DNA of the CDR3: TGCGCCAGCAGCTTGGAGGGGCAGCTAACCTACGAGCAGTACTTC.

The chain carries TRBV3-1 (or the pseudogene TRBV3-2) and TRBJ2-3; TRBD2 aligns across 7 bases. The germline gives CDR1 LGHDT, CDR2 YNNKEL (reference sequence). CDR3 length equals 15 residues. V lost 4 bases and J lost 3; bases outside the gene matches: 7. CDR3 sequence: CASSRLGGRTDTQYF. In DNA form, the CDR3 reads TGTGCCAGCAGCCGCCTCGGGGGGAGAACAGATACGCAGTATTTT.

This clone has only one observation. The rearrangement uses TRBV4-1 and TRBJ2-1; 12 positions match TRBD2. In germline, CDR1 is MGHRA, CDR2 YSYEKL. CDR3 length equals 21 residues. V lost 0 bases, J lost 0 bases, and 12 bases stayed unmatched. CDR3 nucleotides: TGCGCCAGCAGCCAAGAGAAGCCGGGACTAGCGGGCGACAGCTCCTACAATGAGCAGTTCTTC. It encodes CASSQEKPGLAGDSSYNEQFF.

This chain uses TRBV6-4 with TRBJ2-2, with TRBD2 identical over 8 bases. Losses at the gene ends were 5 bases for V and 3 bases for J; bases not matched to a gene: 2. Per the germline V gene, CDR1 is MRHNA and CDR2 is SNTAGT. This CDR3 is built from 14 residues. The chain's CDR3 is CASSFGGDTGELFF. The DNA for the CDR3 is TGTGCCAGCAGTTTCGGGGGGGACACCGGGGAGCTGTTTTTT.

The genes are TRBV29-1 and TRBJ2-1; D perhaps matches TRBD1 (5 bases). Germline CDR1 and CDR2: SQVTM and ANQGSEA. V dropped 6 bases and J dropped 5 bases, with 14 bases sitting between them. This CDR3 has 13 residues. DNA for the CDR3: TGCAGCGTAATCCGAGACAGACACAATGAGCAGTTCTTC. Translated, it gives CSVIRDRHNEQFF.

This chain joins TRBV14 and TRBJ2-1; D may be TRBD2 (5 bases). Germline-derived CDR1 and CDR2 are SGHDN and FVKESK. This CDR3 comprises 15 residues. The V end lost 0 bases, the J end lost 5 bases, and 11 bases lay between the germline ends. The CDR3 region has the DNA TGTGCCAGCAGCCAAGAAATCCGGGGTAACAATGAGCAGTTCTTC. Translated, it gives CASSQEIRGNNEQFF.

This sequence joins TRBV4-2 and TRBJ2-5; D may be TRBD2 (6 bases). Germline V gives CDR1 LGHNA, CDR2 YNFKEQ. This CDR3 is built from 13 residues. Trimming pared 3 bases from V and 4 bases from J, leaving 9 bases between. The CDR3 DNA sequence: TGTGCCAGCAGCCAGGAGGGTCCAGAGACCCAGTACTTC. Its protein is CASSQEGPETQYF.

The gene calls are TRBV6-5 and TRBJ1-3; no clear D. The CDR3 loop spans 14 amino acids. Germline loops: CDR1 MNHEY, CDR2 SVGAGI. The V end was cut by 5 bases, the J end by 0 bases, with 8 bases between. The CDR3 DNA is TGTGCCAGCAGTATACAGAGCTCTGGAAACACCATATATTTT. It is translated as CASSIQSSGNTIYF.

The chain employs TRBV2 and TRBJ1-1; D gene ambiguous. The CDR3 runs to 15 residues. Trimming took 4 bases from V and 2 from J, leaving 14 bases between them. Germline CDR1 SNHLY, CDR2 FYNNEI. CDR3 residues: CASSAAGLPNTEAFF. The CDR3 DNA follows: TGTGCCAGCAGTGCGGCTGGCTTGCCCAACACTGAAGCTTTCTTT.

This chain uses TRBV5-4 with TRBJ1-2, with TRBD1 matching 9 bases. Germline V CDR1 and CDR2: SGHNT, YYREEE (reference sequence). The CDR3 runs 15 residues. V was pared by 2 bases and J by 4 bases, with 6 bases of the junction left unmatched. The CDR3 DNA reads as TGTGCCAGCAGCTTACCCACAGGGGGCGCCTATGGCTACACCTTC. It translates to CASSLPTGGAYGYTF.